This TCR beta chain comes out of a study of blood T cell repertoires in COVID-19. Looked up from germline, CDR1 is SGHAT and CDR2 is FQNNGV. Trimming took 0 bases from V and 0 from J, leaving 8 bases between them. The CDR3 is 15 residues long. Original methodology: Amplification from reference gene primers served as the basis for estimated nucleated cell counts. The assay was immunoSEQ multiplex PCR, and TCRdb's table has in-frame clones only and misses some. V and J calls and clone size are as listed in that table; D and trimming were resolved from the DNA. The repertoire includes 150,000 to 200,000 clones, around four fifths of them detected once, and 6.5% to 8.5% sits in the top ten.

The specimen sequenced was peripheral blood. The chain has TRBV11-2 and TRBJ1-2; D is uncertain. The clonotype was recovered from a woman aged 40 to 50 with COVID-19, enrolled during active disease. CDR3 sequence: CASSLEGTANYGYTF. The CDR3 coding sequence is TGTGCCAGCAGCTTAGAGGGCACAGCTAACTATGGCTACACCTTC.